Shown below are 21 T cell receptor beta chains from a single sample sequenced in a study of T cell responses to AZD1222 COVID-19 vaccine. Data came from immunoSEQ multiplex PCR; TCRdb stores just in-frame clones and leaves some out. The sample shows 99,000 or so clones, 88% of them seen only once. The input for sequencing was peripheral blood, taken on day 0 of AZD1222 vaccination. All receptors come from an adult in good health.

The chain uses TRBV2 and TRBJ1-3, with no clear D. Between the trimmed V and J ends, which lost 6 bases and 0 bases, there was a span of 9 bases. CDR3 length equals 14 residues. CDR1 is SNHLY, CDR2 FYNNEI, per germline. The CDR3 nucleotides read TGTGCCAGCAGCGCGGGCCTCTCTGGAAACACCATATATTTT. This gives the protein CASSAGLSGNTIYF.

The genes are TRBV18 and TRBJ2-7; 7 nucleotides line up with TRBD1. This CDR3 contains 14 residues. From germline, CDR1 is KGHSH and CDR2 LQKENI. V dropped 0 bases and J dropped 3; count of bases not matched to a gene: 2. The CDR3 nucleotides read TGTGCCAGCTCACCACCGGGACAGCTCTACGAGCAGTACTTC. It is translated as CASSPPGQLYEQYF.

The genes are TRBV7-2 and TRBJ2-2, with D possibly being TRBD1 (5 bases). The CDR3 sequence is 15 residues long. Trimming removed 5 bases from V and 1 base from J, with 11 bases in between. Germline CDR1 SGHTA, CDR2 FQGNSA. Here the CDR3 reads CASSRGNWNTGELFF. The CDR3, as DNA: TGTGCCAGCAGCAGGGGAAACTGGAACACCGGGGAGCTGTTTTTT.

This clone was recorded only once. This chain connects TRBV28 to TRBJ1-2, with D unresolved. V was cut by 5 bases and J by 8 bases, with 12 bases left in between. This CDR3 region has 12 residues. CDR1 is MDHEN, CDR2 SYDVKM, per germline. CDR3 sequence: CASSPPSGGYTF. The CDR3 DNA follows: TGTGCCAGCAGTCCCCCCTCCGGAGGCTACACCTTC.

This CDR3 reads CASSPGTAGWGEKLFF. Here the CDR3 DNA reads TGTGCCAGCAGCCCAGGGACAGCTGGATGGGGTGAAAAACTGTTTTTT. The chain carries TRBV9 and TRBJ1-4; 7 bases are shared with TRBD1. V shed 4 bases and J 7 bases; nucleotides not matched to a gene: 13. The germline CDR1 and CDR2 sequences are SGDLS and YYNGEE. The CDR3 is 16 amino acids.

The chain has TRBV7-9 and TRBJ1-2; D is unclear. Trimming took off 1 base at V and 8 bases at J, with 8 bases between the two ends. Germline assignment: CDR1 SEHNR and CDR2 FQNEAQ (reference sequence). This CDR3 has 12 amino acids. The DNA of the CDR3 is TGTGCCAGCAGCTTAGGTTTTGAAGGCTACACCTTC. This gives the protein CASSLGFEGYTF.

This clone has a single count. The chain joins TRBV7-2 to TRBJ2-7; D may be TRBD2 (5 bases). Germline CDR1 is SGHTA and CDR2 is FQGNSA. Trimming pared 4 bases from V and 1 base from J, leaving 11 bases between. This CDR3 region has 14 residues. CDR3 sequence reads: CASSSTPGSYEQYF. CDR3 DNA sequence: TGTGCCAGCAGCTCAACGCCGGGGTCCTACGAGCAGTACTTC.

This chain joins TRBV29-1 and TRBJ2-1, with 9 positions matching TRBD2. Germline V gene data show CDR1 as SQVTM and CDR2 as ANQGSEA. Trimming took 2 bases from V and 6 from J; bases not matched to a gene: 2. The CDR3 consists of 13 residues. The CDR3 reads CSVELAGFNEQFF. In DNA, the CDR3 is TGCAGCGTTGAACTAGCGGGATTCAATGAGCAGTTCTTC.

Points on this clone: This specimen includes other DNA sequences encoding the same CDR3. This rearrangement joins TRBV28 to TRBJ2-7, with D possibly being TRBD1 (5 bases). Trimming removed 6 bases from V and 0 bases from J, with 9 bases in between. The CDR3 totals 13 residues. Germline V gene data show CDR1 as MDHEN and CDR2 as SYDVKM. The CDR3 nucleotides are TGTGCCAGCAGAATAGACAGCTCCTACGAGCAGTACTTC. Its translation is CASRIDSSYEQYF.

The CDR3 DNA follows: TGTGCCAGCAGCGTATCCGCGTTAACCGGAAACACCATATATTTT. Protein product: CASSVSALTGNTIYF. The J gene is TRBJ1-3, the V gene TRBV9; D not resolved. CDR1 is SGDLS and CDR2 is YYNGEE in the germline V gene. V dropped 1 base and J dropped 4 bases, with 12 bases sitting between them. The CDR3 covers 15 residues.

V is TRBV28 and J is TRBJ2-6; 10 bases are shared with TRBD2. This CDR3 is 17 amino acids long. Germline loops: CDR1 MDHEN, CDR2 SYDVKM. With 7 bases clipped from V and 4 bases from J, the junction kept 10 bases outside the gene matches. For the CDR3, the DNA is TGTGCCAGCACTCAGGCTAGCGGGGGCCCAGGGGCCAACGTCCTGACTTTC. This codes for CASTQASGGPGANVLTF.

J is TRBJ2-3 and V is TRBV5-4; 9 nucleotides line up with TRBD2. Germline loops: CDR1 SGHNT, CDR2 YYREEE (reference sequence). The ends lost 4 bases at V and 4 bases at J; junction bases unmatched: 4. The CDR3 is 14 amino acids. The CDR3 nucleotides are TGTGCCAGCAGCAGTAGCGGGAGTCCAGATACGCAGTATTTT. Translating it yields CASSSSGSPDTQYF.

The J gene is TRBJ2-1, the V gene TRBV3-1 (or the pseudogene TRBV3-2), with D possibly TRBD2 on 6 matching bases. Trimming cost V 0 bases and J 0 bases, with 12 bases left between them. Germline V CDR1 and CDR2: LGHDT, YNNKEL (reference sequence). The CDR3 is 17 amino acids. The CDR3 bases are TGTGCCAGCAGCCAAGAGACTAGTATTGGCTCCTACAATGAGCAGTTCTTC. Translating it yields CASSQETSIGSYNEQFF.

The V gene is TRBV9, the J gene TRBJ2-1; the match to TRBD1 covers 11 bases. J lost 7 bases, V lost 4 bases, and 10 bases had no gene match. The CDR3 runs to 16 residues. The V gene's germline CDR1 is SGDLS and CDR2 YYNGEE. In DNA, the CDR3 is TGTGCCAGCAGCCCGAGGACAGGGGGCGCGTTAAATGAGCAGTTCTTC. Encoded protein: CASSPRTGGALNEQFF.

This clone has just one count. Other DNA sequences from this sample encode an identical CDR3 as well. The V call is TRBV11-2, the J call TRBJ2-5; unclear D gene. Germline CDR1 reads SGHAT; CDR2 reads FQNNGV. CDR3 length equals 13 residues. Trimming pared 3 bases from V and 2 bases from J, leaving 7 bases between. CDR3 loop: CASSFTEQETQYF. The DNA for the CDR3 is TGTGCCAGCAGCTTTACGGAACAAGAGACCCAGTACTTC.

This sequence joins TRBV6-5 and TRBJ1-5; maybe TRBD1 (5 bases). In germline, CDR1 is MNHEY, CDR2 SVGAGI. V lost 7 bases, J lost 7 bases, and 14 bases lay in between. There are 13 residues in the CDR3. The CDR3 region is CASTATGDQPQHF. The CDR3 nucleotides are TGTGCCAGCACCGCCACAGGTGACCAGCCCCAGCATTTT.

The V call is TRBV18, the J call TRBJ2-7, with D unresolved. Germline CDR1 is KGHSH and CDR2 is LQKENI. This CDR3 is 13 amino acids long. Trimming removed 1 base from V and 4 bases from J, with 8 bases in between. CDR3 protein: CASSPLGGYEQYF. The DNA of the CDR3 is TGTGCCAGCTCACCACTGGGCGGATACGAGCAGTACTTC.

The rearrangement joins TRBV3-1 (or the pseudogene TRBV3-2) to TRBJ1-3; no reliable D call. V was shortened by 8 bases and J by 0 bases, with 8 bases between the two germline ends. Germline CDR1 is LGHDT and CDR2 is YNNKEL (reference sequence). This CDR3 comprises 13 residues. In DNA form, the CDR3 reads TGTGCCAGCTCGGGAGGCTCTGGAAACACCATATATTTT. Translated: CASSGGSGNTIYF.

This chain joins TRBV10-3 and TRBJ1-6; TRBD1 matches 7 bases. The CDR3 contains 13 residues. V shed 6 bases, J shed 10 bases, and the junction held 6 bases outside the gene matches. Germline-derived CDR1 and CDR2 are ENHRY and SYGVKD. In DNA form, the CDR3 reads TGTGCCATCAGCGGACAGGAGGGATCACCCCTCCACTTT. This codes for CAISGQEGSPLHF.

The rearrangement uses TRBV6-6 and TRBJ1-1; tentative D call: TRBD1 (6 bases). The V end lost 6 bases, the J end lost 11 bases, and 19 bases lay between the germline ends. Germline V CDR1 and CDR2: MNHNY, SVGAGI (reference sequence). The CDR3 is 13 amino acids. CDR3 in DNA: TGTGCCAGCAGCCCCACCGCCCAGGGGTTGGCTTTCTTT. It encodes CASSPTAQGLAFF.

The chain uses TRBV7-2 and TRBJ2-2, with 12 bases matching TRBD1. The CDR3 totals 15 residues. V dropped 5 bases and J dropped 7; count of bases not matched to a gene: 5. CDR1 is SGHTA, CDR2 FQGNSA, per germline. CDR3: CASSRDRGQYGELFF. CDR3 DNA: TGTGCCAGCAGCCGGGACAGGGGGCAGTACGGGGAGCTGTTTTTT.